This T cell receptor (beta chain) derives from a study of graft-versus-host responses after intestinal transplantation. Study-level information: Among the recipients, transplants were multivisceral, liver-intestinal, or isolated intestinal. Induction with anti-thymocyte globulin, then tacrolimus and steroids for roughly 3 years, was given to all recipients. Whole-study findings and limits: Peak circulating GvH clone levels tracked with early post-transplant HvG declines. GvH clones detected in recipient marrow included some appearing first in ileum or blood.

The germline V gene encodes CDR1 MNHEY and CDR2 SMNVEV (reference sequence). The CDR3 loop spans 14 amino acids. V dropped 9 bases and J dropped 1; count of bases not matched to a gene: 8. Assay: immunoSEQ multiplex PCR; the TCRdb copy retains only in-frame clones and omits some. The table has around 90,000 clones, roughly 89% seen once. With respect to this clone: Its antigen is still unknown.

V is TRBV27 and J is TRBJ2-7, with TRBD2 matching over 8 bases. Sequences were derived from unstimulated CD4+ T cells sorted from spleen or lymph node cells, sampled before intestinal transplant. The origin of this receptor is a human donor who received an intestinal transplant. The CDR3 loop reads CASRRTSPSYEQYF. The CDR3 coding sequence is TGTGCCAGTCGACGGACTAGCCCTTCCTACGAGCAGTACTTC.